The 26 T cell receptor beta chains in this list originate from one sample, sequenced in a study of blood T cell repertoires in COVID-19. Sequenced by immunoSEQ multiplex PCR; TCRdb stores in-frame clones only, minus some. The sample lists under 200,000 clones, about four fifths occurring once. The sequencing sample was made of PBMCs or T cells enriched from blood (not recorded which). The receptors derive from a woman aged 55-69 years who had recovered from COVID-19.

This rearrangement joins TRBV27 to TRBJ2-5; 8 bases are a match to TRBD1. The CDR3 has 15 residues. The V gene end was trimmed by 6 bases and the J gene end by 5 bases; junction bases not matched to a gene: 11. Germline lookup yields CDR1 MNHEY and CDR2 SMNVEV (reference sequence). In nucleotides, the CDR3 is TGTGCCAGCAGACCTCTAGCAGGGGGCCGGGAGACCCAGTACTTC. Translated, it gives CASRPLAGGRETQYF.

The V call is TRBV5-4, the J call TRBJ1-5; unclear D gene. This CDR3 comprises 15 residues. Trimming shortened V by 0 bases and J by 3 bases, and 10 bases separated the two germline ends. Germline V CDR1 and CDR2: SGHNT, YYREEE (reference sequence). In DNA form, the CDR3 reads TGTGCCAGCAGCTTGGGTTTGGAGGACAATCAGCCCCAGCATTTT. Translating gives CASSLGLEDNQPQHF.

This sequence joins TRBV4-1 and TRBJ2-3; 11 bases fit TRBD2. Germline values: CDR1 MGHRA, CDR2 YSYEKL. Trimming at V came to 0 bases and at J to 0 bases, leaving 5 bases not matched to a gene. The CDR3 is 18 amino acids. CDR3 in amino acids: CASSQDSSGGPSTDTQYF. The CDR3 DNA follows: TGCGCCAGCAGCCAAGATTCTAGCGGGGGGCCTAGCACAGATACGCAGTATTTT.

The rearrangement uses TRBV6-1 and TRBJ2-2; the D gene is possibly TRBD1 (6 bases). V lost 3 bases, J lost 5 bases, and 13 bases lay in between. Looked up from germline, CDR1 is MNHNS and CDR2 is SASEGT. This CDR3 region has 15 residues. As DNA, the CDR3 is TGTGCCAGCAGTGACGGTACAGGGTATACCGGGGAGCTGTTTTTT. Its protein product is CASSDGTGYTGELFF.

V usage is TRBV12-3 or TRBV12-4 and J usage is TRBJ1-1; D possibly corresponds to TRBD1 (6 bases). This CDR3 contains 13 residues. Trimming took off 10 bases at V and 4 bases at J, with 16 bases between the two ends. CDR3 DNA: TGTGCCAACTTAAAAGGGGGAGCCACTGAAGCTTTCTTT. As protein: CANLKGGATEAFF.

This chain connects TRBV5-1 to TRBJ2-1; D possibly corresponds to TRBD2 (6 bases). The CDR3 has 15 amino acids. Germline V gene data show CDR1 as SGHRS and CDR2 as YFSETQ. Trimming shortened V by 3 bases and J by 0 bases, and 10 bases separated the two germline ends. The CDR3 DNA is TGCGCCAGCAGCTCCGACGGGAGCTCCTACAATGAGCAGTTCTTC. Translation gives CASSSDGSSYNEQFF.

The chain is built from TRBV24-1 and TRBJ2-6, with 9 bases fitting TRBD1. With 4 bases clipped from V and 2 bases from J, the junction kept 8 bases outside the gene matches. Germline V gene sequence: CDR1 KGHDR, CDR2 SFDVKD. The CDR3 extends over 18 amino acids. The CDR3 bases are TGTGCCACCAGTGAGGCCGGGACAGGGAGGCCTGGGGCCAACGTCCTGACTTTC. Its protein product is CATSEAGTGRPGANVLTF.

The chain links TRBV12-3 or TRBV12-4 to TRBJ1-1; 7 positions match TRBD1. The CDR3 runs to 13 residues. V gave up 6 bases and J gave up 4 bases; unmatched junction bases: 5. CDR3 DNA: TGTGCCAGCAGAACGACAGGGACCACTGAAGCTTTCTTT. The encoded protein is CASRTTGTTEAFF.

The chain is built from TRBV30 and TRBJ1-1; D remains ambiguous. Germline CDR1 and CDR2: GTSNPN and SVGIG (reference sequence). Trimming left V 2 bases short and J 3 bases short, with 10 bases between. The CDR3 contains 13 residues. CDR3: CAWSLSGYTEAFF. For the CDR3, the DNA is TGTGCCTGGAGTTTATCGGGGTACACTGAAGCTTTCTTT.

This chain links TRBV12-3 or TRBV12-4 with TRBJ1-2; D gene unclear. CDR3 size: 13 residues. The V end was cut by 6 bases, the J end by 3 bases, with 11 bases between. CDR3 DNA: TGTGCCAGCAGCCGCGGTCGGGACTATGGCTACACCTTC. Translating gives CASSRGRDYGYTF.

This clone showed up just once. The chain joins TRBV19 to TRBJ2-5, with TRBD1 identical over 8 bases. Germline assignment: CDR1 LNHDA and CDR2 SQIVND (reference sequence). This CDR3 has 16 amino acids. The ends lost 0 bases at V and 4 bases at J; junction bases unmatched: 7. DNA for the CDR3: TGTGCCAGTAGTATAGAGGGCAGGGGGCTGGGAGAGACCCAGTACTTC. Encoded protein: CASSIEGRGLGETQYF.

The CDR3 here is CASSLVTALDGGYTF. In DNA, the CDR3 is TGCGCCAGCAGCTTGGTGACAGCTCTAGATGGGGGCTACACCTTC. V and J are TRBV5-1 and TRBJ1-2, with a tentative D call TRBD1 (5 bases). CDR3 size: 15 residues. Between the trimmed V and J ends, which lost 0 bases and 8 bases, there was a span of 17 bases. Germline assignment: CDR1 SGHRS and CDR2 YFSETQ.

In this sample, this clone turned up a few times. V gene TRBV18 combines with J gene TRBJ1-1, with TRBD1 as a possible D gene (6 bases). Deletions cut 3 bases from V and 1 base from J, with 9 bases between. The CDR3 is 14 amino acids. Germline V gene sequence: CDR1 KGHSH, CDR2 LQKENI. CDR3 loop: CASSPDRKNTEAFF. The CDR3 bases are TGTGCCAGCTCACCGGACAGAAAGAACACTGAAGCTTTCTTT.

This chain connects TRBV5-8 to TRBJ1-2; D unclear. Trimming stripped 1 base from V and 1 base from J, with 8 bases between. There are 14 residues in the CDR3. Looked up from germline, CDR1 is SGHTS and CDR2 is YDEGEE. CDR3 coding DNA: TGTGCCAGCAGCTTGCGGTCCGATAACTATGGCTACACCTTC. This gives the protein CASSLRSDNYGYTF.

This clone turned up a few times. The rearrangement links TRBV3-1 (or the pseudogene TRBV3-2) to TRBJ2-7; 8 nucleotides line up with TRBD1. The CDR3 has 15 amino acids. CDR1 is LGHDT and CDR2 is YNNKEL in the germline V gene (reference sequence). Trimming at V came to 5 bases and at J to 3 bases, leaving 9 bases not matched to a gene. The DNA for the CDR3 is TGTGCCAGCAGCTCCAGGGGGCTTGCTTTCTACGAGCAGTACTTC. Its protein is CASSSRGLAFYEQYF.

This sequence joins TRBV30 and TRBJ1-1, with D perhaps matching TRBD1 (6 bases). This CDR3 comprises 16 residues. Germline CDR1 and CDR2: GTSNPN and SVGIG (reference sequence). V was cut by 4 bases and J by 1 base, with 19 bases left in between. The CDR3 loop is CAWTVNWGRGNTEAFF. The CDR3 DNA sequence: TGTGCCTGGACTGTAAACTGGGGCAGGGGGAACACTGAAGCTTTCTTT.

The V call is TRBV2, the J call TRBJ2-5; 11 bases are a match to TRBD2. V trimming: 6 bases; J trimming: 1 base; junction bases outside the gene matches: 7. Germline CDR1 SNHLY, CDR2 FYNNEI. The CDR3 has 16 amino acids. The CDR3 DNA follows: TGTGCCAGCAGATTTTTAGCGGGGGGGGCCCAAGAGACCCAGTACTTC. This sequence encodes CASRFLAGGAQETQYF.

The rearrangement links TRBV11-2 to TRBJ1-2; possible D gene TRBD1, 6 bases. Germline lookup yields CDR1 SGHAT and CDR2 FQNNGV. The CDR3 loop spans 15 amino acids. Trimming removed 3 bases at V and 4 bases at J, with 15 bases between. CDR3 loop: CASSLIYRDLYGYTF. The CDR3 region has the DNA TGTGCCAGCAGCTTGATATACAGGGACCTCTATGGCTACACCTTC.

V and J are TRBV29-1 and TRBJ2-7; no reliable D call. The CDR3 extends over 12 amino acids. Germline CDR1 and CDR2: SQVTM and ANQGSEA. V lost 5 bases to trimming and J lost 1 base, with 9 bases between them. The CDR3 DNA reads TGCAGCGTTAGAGGCCCGTCCTACGAGCAGTACTTC. Its translation: CSVRGPSYEQYF.

The rearrangement joins TRBV27 to TRBJ2-1; D may be TRBD2 (6 bases). The length of the CDR3 is 14 residues. Germline-derived CDR1 and CDR2 are MNHEY and SMNVEV (reference sequence). Trimming stripped 3 bases from V and 7 bases from J, with 13 bases between. CDR3 in DNA: TGTGCCAGCAGTTTGAAGAGCGGGTATAATGAGCAGTTCTTC. Amino acid sequence: CASSLKSGYNEQFF.

The chain joins TRBV24-1 to TRBJ2-2, with 13 bases matching TRBD2. Germline CDR1 KGHDR, CDR2 SFDVKD. This CDR3 has 18 residues. V lost 4 bases and J lost 6; bases outside the gene matches: 10. The CDR3 DNA is TGTGCCACCAGTGACGCCACTAGCGGGGGGGTTTCAGCCGGGGAGCTGTTTTTT. It codes for CATSDATSGGVSAGELFF.

This clone has just a few counts. This rearrangement joins TRBV4-1 to TRBJ1-2, with D possibly TRBD1 on 6 matching bases. V shed 0 bases and J shed 8 bases, with 19 bases lying between them. CDR1 is MGHRA and CDR2 is YSYEKL in the germline V gene. The CDR3 loop spans 16 amino acids. CDR3 residues: CASSQDTAQGWRGYTF. Here the CDR3 DNA reads TGCGCCAGCAGCCAAGATACTGCACAGGGTTGGAGGGGCTACACCTTC.

On this clone itself: The sample contains more than one DNA sequence encoding this CDR3. The J gene is TRBJ1-1, the V gene TRBV20-1; D gene unclear. Trimming left V 2 bases short and J 5 bases short, with 3 bases between. CDR1 and CDR2 from the germline V gene are DFQATT and SNEGSKA (reference sequence). There are 10 residues in the CDR3. The CDR3 loop is CSARRTEAFF. CDR3 nucleotide sequence: TGCAGTGCTAGACGTACTGAAGCTTTCTTT.

The chain recombines TRBV14 with TRBJ1-2; D ambiguous. Germline-derived CDR1 and CDR2 are SGHDN and FVKESK. V was clipped by 1 base and J by 4 bases, with 16 bases between them. The CDR3 has 16 amino acids. CDR3 coding DNA: TGTGCCAGCAGCCAAGGAGTCCTCACCCGGGGCTATGGCTACACCTTC. It translates to CASSQGVLTRGYGYTF.

This clone turned up a few times. The chain has TRBV19 and TRBJ2-5; D may be TRBD2 (6 bases). This CDR3 contains 14 residues. Germline V lookup: CDR1 LNHDA, CDR2 SQIVND (reference sequence). V lost 2 bases to trimming and J lost 5 bases, with 12 bases between them. CDR3: CASSIRTTGETQYF. CDR3 nucleotide sequence: TGTGCCAGTAGTATACGGACTACTGGGGAGACCCAGTACTTC. Filled out from reference TRBV19 and TRBJ2-5, the complete variable domain reads DGGITQSPKYLFRKEGQNVTLSCEQNLNHDAMYWYRQDPGQGLRLIYYSQIVNDFQKGDIAEGYSVSREKKESFPLTVTSAQKNPTAFYLCASSIRTTGETQYFGPGTRLLVL.

CDR3 in amino acids: CASRLSGGLSDTQYF. CDR3 DNA sequence: TGTGCCAGTAGACTAAGCGGGGGCCTTTCTGATACGCAGTATTTT. This chain connects TRBV19 to TRBJ2-3; 8 nucleotides match TRBD2. The CDR3 runs 15 residues. With V trimmed by 6 bases and J by 6 bases, 11 bases remained unmatched. Germline CDR1 reads LNHDA; CDR2 reads SQIVND (reference sequence).